The next 15 T cell receptor beta chains were all read from a single sample in a study of identical twins. TCRdb reprocessed the 5' RACE reads via MiXCR and lists one record per CDR3 protein. This table holds under 350,000 distinct CDR3 sequences, roughly 10% found once. These data were also reused for a study on yellow fever vaccine responses in identical twins.

Source material: CD8+ T cells sorted from blood. Receptor source: a woman aged 18 to 35 in good health.

The V call is TRBV15, the J call TRBJ1-3; D uncertain. Germline loops: CDR1 LNHNV, CDR2 YYDKDF (reference sequence). CDR3 length equals 13 residues. The V end lost 3 bases, the J end lost 4 bases, and 7 bases lay between the germline ends. The DNA of the CDR3 is TGTGCCACCAGCAGCTCTTTAGGAAACACCATATATTTT. It encodes CATSSSLGNTIYF.

This clonotype was seen ten or more times. The chain recombines TRBV7-3 with TRBJ2-1, with D possibly being TRBD1 or TRBD2 (5 bases each). This CDR3 has 14 amino acids. Germline CDR1 and CDR2: SGHTA and FQGTGA. Trimming left V 4 bases short and J 7 bases short, with 14 bases between. The CDR3 DNA reads TGTGCCAGCAGCTCGTGGGACGCCTTGAATGAGCAGTTCTTC. It is translated as CASSSWDALNEQFF.

The sample holds many counts of this clonotype. The chain combines TRBV19 with TRBJ1-2; D is undetermined. This CDR3 has 11 residues. Germline assignment: CDR1 LNHDA and CDR2 SQIVND (reference sequence). V lost 7 bases, J lost 3 bases, and 6 bases lay in between. This CDR3 is CASTDYYGYTF. CDR3 sequence (DNA): TGTGCCAGTACAGATTACTATGGCTACACCTTC.

The chain couples TRBV6-5 to TRBJ2-5; D is ambiguous. Germline loops: CDR1 MNHEY, CDR2 SVGAGI. The V and J ends lost 0 bases and 2 bases respectively, with 10 bases between them. There are 15 residues in the CDR3. CDR3 loop: CASSYSGQKQETQYF. The CDR3 DNA sequence: TGTGCCAGCAGTTACTCCGGGCAGAAACAAGAGACCCAGTACTTC.

In its sample, this clonotype was seen many times. This chain uses TRBV6-4 with TRBJ2-1; TRBD2 agrees at 8 bases. CDR1 and CDR2 from the germline V gene are MRHNA and SNTAGT. After removal of 5 bases from V and 4 bases from J, the junction contained 4 bases not matched to a gene. The CDR3 has 14 residues. The CDR3, as DNA: TGTGCCAGCAGTCCGACTAGCGAGTACAATGAGCAGTTCTTC. It specifies CASSPTSEYNEQFF.

This chain uses TRBV7-2 with TRBJ2-1; D not certain. There are 14 residues in the CDR3. CDR1 SGHTA and CDR2 FQGNSA come from the germline V gene. V dropped 5 bases and J dropped 0 bases, with 8 bases sitting between them. As DNA, the CDR3 is TGTGCCAGCAGCCCCGATTTCTCCTACAATGAGCAGTTCTTC. Its translation is CASSPDFSYNEQFF.

This clonotype was counted between two and nine times. The gene calls are TRBV11-2 and TRBJ2-7, with TRBD2 identical over 10 bases. Germline V gene sequence: CDR1 SGHAT, CDR2 FQNNGV. J lost 7 bases, V lost 5 bases, and 14 bases had no gene match. This CDR3 spans 16 amino acids. CDR3 sequence reads: CASSPFPSSGRGEQYF. The CDR3 DNA sequence: TGTGCCAGCAGCCCATTTCCTTCTAGCGGGAGAGGTGAGCAGTACTTC.

The chain recombines TRBV20-1 with TRBJ2-1; 7 nucleotides match TRBD2. The ends lost 3 bases at V and 8 bases at J; junction bases unmatched: 16. The CDR3 sequence is 16 residues long. Germline V CDR1 and CDR2: DFQATT, SNEGSKA (reference sequence). The CDR3 DNA follows: TGCAGTGCTAGTTCCCTGGCGGGGGTAGATGCGGATGAGCAGTTCTTC. It translates to CSASSLAGVDADEQFF.

This clonotype was seen only a few times. This sequence joins TRBV2 and TRBJ2-2; 7 bases align to TRBD1. J lost 0 bases, V lost 6 bases, and 10 bases had no gene match. CDR1 is SNHLY, CDR2 FYNNEI, per germline. The CDR3 totals 17 residues. The CDR3 reads CASRAQTGTTNTGELFF. Written as DNA, the CDR3 is TGTGCCAGCAGGGCCCAGACAGGGACAACGAACACCGGGGAGCTGTTTTTT.

V gene TRBV4-1 combines with J gene TRBJ1-1, with 9 bases lining up with TRBD1. Germline V gives CDR1 MGHRA, CDR2 YSYEKL. The CDR3 length is 15 residues. J was trimmed by 6 bases and V by 4 bases; bases with no gene match: 9. The chain's CDR3 is CASSLTGTGIAEAFF. CDR3 coding DNA: TGCGCCAGCAGCCTTACCGGGACAGGGATTGCTGAAGCTTTCTTT.

The rearrangement joins TRBV20-1 to TRBJ2-1; 8 nucleotides agree with TRBD2. The CDR3 contains 15 residues. Germline CDR1 and CDR2: DFQATT and SNEGSKA (reference sequence). Germline trimming cut 0 bases from V and 5 bases from J; bases unmatched to any gene: 6. The CDR3 DNA reads TGCAGTGCTAGAGATCAATGGCGGGGGGACAATGAGCAGTTCTTC. This codes for CSARDQWRGDNEQFF.

The table lists this clonotype with many counts. This sequence joins TRBV7-2 and TRBJ2-2, with 8 bases that match TRBD1. CDR1 is SGHTA and CDR2 is FQGNSA in the germline V gene. The trim removed 3 bases at V and 6 bases at J, leaving 9 bases unmatched. This CDR3 is built from 16 residues. The CDR3, as DNA: TGTGCCAGCAGCTTTCCCGGGCAGGGGGCCTCCGGGGAGCTGTTTTTT. Translated: CASSFPGQGASGELFF. Variable domain in full (rest from reference TRBV7-2 and TRBJ2-2): GAGVSQSPSNKVTEKGKDVELRCDPISGHTALYWYRQSLGQGLEFLIYFQGNSAPDKSGLPSDRFSAERTGGSVSTLTIQRTQQEDSAVYLCASSFPGQGASGELFFGEGSRLTVL.

This clonotype was picked up many times. V gene TRBV11-2 combines with J gene TRBJ2-3; 7 positions match TRBD2. The CDR3 runs to 16 residues. V gave up 1 base and J gave up 1 base; unmatched junction bases: 5. Germline V lookup: CDR1 SGHAT, CDR2 FQNNGV. CDR3 amino acids: CASSLGPGLGTDTQYF. The DNA of the CDR3 is TGTGCCAGCAGCTTAGGGCCCGGACTAGGCACAGATACGCAGTATTTT.

This clonotype was observed at least ten times. J is TRBJ2-2 and V is TRBV7-9, with D hard to call. This CDR3 is 14 amino acids long. Trimming cost V 5 bases and J 4 bases, with 11 bases left between them. The V gene's germline CDR1 is SEHNR and CDR2 FQNEAQ (reference sequence). Written as DNA, the CDR3 is TGTGCCAGCAGCCCCAACCACGGCACCGGGGAGCTGTTTTTT. Encoded protein: CASSPNHGTGELFF.

V usage is TRBV4-1 and J usage is TRBJ2-3, with 9 bases identical to TRBD1. V was clipped by 0 bases and J by 4 bases; unmatched bases: 8. The CDR3 sequence is 17 residues long. CDR1 MGHRA and CDR2 YSYEKL come from the germline V gene. This chain's CDR3 is CASSQETGGDAPDTQYF. CDR3 coding DNA: TGCGCCAGCAGCCAAGAAACAGGGGGCGATGCGCCAGATACGCAGTATTTT.